The following is a T cell receptor (beta chain) sequence with its context. Its antigen is as yet unknown. This record comes from a study of blood T cells in healthy people across ages. Study summary: About one barcoded TCR beta cDNA was captured per two T cells. Study-level points and caveats: Getting older went along with TCR beta diversity per million T cells dropping roughly linearly. TCR beta diversity correlated strongly with naive T cell percentage.

From germline, CDR1 is MGHRA and CDR2 YSYEKL. The CDR3 is 15 residues long. V lost 0 bases and J lost 3, with 12 bases in between. With a J-beta primer mix and a sample-barcoded 5' primer, a second PCR ran 7 to 11 cycles. TCRdb redid the calling of the 5' RACE reads with MiXCR, one entry per CDR3 protein. Among about 1 million distinct CDR3 sequences listed, under 55% were seen once. Sequenced: blood. The chain joins TRBV4-1 to TRBJ2-7, with a tentative D call TRBD2 (5 bases). The sequence came from a woman aged 55-69 years in good health. The CDR3 spells CASSQENSGLYEQYF. CDR3 sequence (DNA): TGCGCCAGCAGCCAAGAAAACAGCGGACTCTACGAGCAGTACTTC.